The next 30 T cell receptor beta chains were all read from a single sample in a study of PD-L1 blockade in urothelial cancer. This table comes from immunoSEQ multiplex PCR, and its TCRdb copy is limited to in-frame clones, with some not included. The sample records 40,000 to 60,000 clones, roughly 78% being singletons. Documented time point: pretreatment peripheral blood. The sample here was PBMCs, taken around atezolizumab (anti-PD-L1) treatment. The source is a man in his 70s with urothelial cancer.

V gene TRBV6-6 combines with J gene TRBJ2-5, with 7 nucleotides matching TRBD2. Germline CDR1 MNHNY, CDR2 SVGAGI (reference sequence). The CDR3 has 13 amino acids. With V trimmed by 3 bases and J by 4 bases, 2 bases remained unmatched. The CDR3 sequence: CASSYIAGETQYF. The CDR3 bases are TGTGCCAGCAGTTATATAGCGGGAGAGACCCAGTACTTC.

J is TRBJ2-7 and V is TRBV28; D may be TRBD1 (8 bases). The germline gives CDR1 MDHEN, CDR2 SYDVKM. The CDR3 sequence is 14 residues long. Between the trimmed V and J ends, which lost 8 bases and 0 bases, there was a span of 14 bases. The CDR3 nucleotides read TGTGCCAGCTTAAACAGGGGGGGCTCCTACGAGCAGTACTTC. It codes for CASLNRGGSYEQYF.

The CDR3 DNA reads as TGTGCCAGCAGCCAAGGTCGACCCAGCGGGACCCAGTACTTC. Residues: CASSQGRPSGTQYF. V and J are TRBV14 and TRBJ2-5, with D tentatively TRBD2 (5 bases). The length of the CDR3 is 14 residues. V was clipped by 1 base and J by 7 bases, with 13 bases between them. CDR1 SGHDN and CDR2 FVKESK come from the germline V gene.

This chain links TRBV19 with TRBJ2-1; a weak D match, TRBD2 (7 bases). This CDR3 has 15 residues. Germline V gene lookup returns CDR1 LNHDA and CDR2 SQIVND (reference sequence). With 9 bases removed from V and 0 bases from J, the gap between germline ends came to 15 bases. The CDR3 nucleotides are TGTGCCAGCGCTATAGGGGGGGGCTCCTACAATGAGCAGTTCTTC. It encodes CASAIGGGSYNEQFF.

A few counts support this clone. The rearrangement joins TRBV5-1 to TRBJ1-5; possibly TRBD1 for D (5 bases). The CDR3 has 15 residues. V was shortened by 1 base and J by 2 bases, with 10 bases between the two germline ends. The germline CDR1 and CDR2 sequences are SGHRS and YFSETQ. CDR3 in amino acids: CASSLQGDGNQPQHF. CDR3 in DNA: TGCGCCAGCAGCTTGCAAGGGGATGGCAATCAGCCCCAGCATTTT. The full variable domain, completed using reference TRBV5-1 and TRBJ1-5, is KAGVTQTPRYLIKTRGQQVTLSCSPISGHRSVSWYQQTPGQGLQFLFEYFSETQRNKGNFPGRFSGRQFSNSRSEMNVSTLELGDSALYLCASSLQGDGNQPQHFGDGTRLSIL.

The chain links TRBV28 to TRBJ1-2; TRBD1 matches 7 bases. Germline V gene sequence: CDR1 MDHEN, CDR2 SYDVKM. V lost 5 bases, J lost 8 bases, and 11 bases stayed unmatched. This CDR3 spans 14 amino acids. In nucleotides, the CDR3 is TGTGCCAGCAGTCTCCACGACAGGGTCTACGGCTACACCTTC. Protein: CASSLHDRVYGYTF.

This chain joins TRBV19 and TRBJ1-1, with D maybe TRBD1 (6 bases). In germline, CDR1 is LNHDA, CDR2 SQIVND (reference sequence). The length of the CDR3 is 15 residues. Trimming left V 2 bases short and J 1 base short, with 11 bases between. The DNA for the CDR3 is TGTGCCAGTAGTATAAACAGACAGGAGAACACTGAAGCTTTCTTT. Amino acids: CASSINRQENTEAFF.

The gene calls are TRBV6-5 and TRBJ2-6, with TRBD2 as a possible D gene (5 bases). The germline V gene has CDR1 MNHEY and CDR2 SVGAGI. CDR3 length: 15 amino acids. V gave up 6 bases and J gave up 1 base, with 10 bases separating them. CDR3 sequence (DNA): TGTGCCAGCAGCCCCCCGGGATCTGGGGCCAACGTCCTGACTTTC. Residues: CASSPPGSGANVLTF.

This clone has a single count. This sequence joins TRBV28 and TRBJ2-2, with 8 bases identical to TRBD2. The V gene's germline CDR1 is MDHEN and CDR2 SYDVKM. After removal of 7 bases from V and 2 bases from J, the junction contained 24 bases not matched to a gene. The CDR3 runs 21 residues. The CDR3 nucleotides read TGTGCCAGCATCCCCTTGGAGGGGAAACGAGGCGGGAGGACCAACACCGGGGAGCTGTTTTTT. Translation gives CASIPLEGKRGGRTNTGELFF.

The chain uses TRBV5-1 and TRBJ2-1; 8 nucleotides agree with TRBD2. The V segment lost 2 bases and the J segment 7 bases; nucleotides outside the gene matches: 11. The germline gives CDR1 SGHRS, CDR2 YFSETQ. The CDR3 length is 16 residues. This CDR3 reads CASSLTSGPSGNEQFF. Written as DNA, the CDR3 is TGCGCCAGCAGCTTAACTAGCGGACCTTCGGGAAATGAGCAGTTCTTC. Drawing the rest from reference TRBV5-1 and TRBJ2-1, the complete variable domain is KAGVTQTPRYLIKTRGQQVTLSCSPISGHRSVSWYQQTPGQGLQFLFEYFSETQRNKGNFPGRFSGRQFSNSRSEMNVSTLELGDSALYLCASSLTSGPSGNEQFFGPGTRLTVL.

CDR3 sequence: CASSTGTSARETQYF. The CDR3 nucleotides read TGTGCCAGCAGCACCGGGACTAGCGCCCGGGAGACCCAGTACTTC. The chain uses TRBV9 and TRBJ2-5, with 10 bases fitting TRBD2. In germline, CDR1 is SGDLS, CDR2 YYNGEE. The CDR3 extends over 15 amino acids. The junction had 8 bases not matched to a gene; V was cut back by 4 bases and J by 5 bases.

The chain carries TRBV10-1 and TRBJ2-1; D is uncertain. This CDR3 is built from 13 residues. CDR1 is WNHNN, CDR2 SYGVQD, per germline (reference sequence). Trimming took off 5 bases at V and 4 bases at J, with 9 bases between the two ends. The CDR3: CASSKGVYNEQFF. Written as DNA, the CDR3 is TGCGCCAGCAGTAAAGGAGTGTACAATGAGCAGTTCTTC.

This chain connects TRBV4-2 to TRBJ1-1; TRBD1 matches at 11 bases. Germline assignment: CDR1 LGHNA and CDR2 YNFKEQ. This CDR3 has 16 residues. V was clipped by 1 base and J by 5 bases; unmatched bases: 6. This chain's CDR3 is CASSQGAGTGGTEAFF. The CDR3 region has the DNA TGTGCCAGCAGCCAAGGAGCCGGGACAGGGGGTACTGAAGCTTTCTTT.

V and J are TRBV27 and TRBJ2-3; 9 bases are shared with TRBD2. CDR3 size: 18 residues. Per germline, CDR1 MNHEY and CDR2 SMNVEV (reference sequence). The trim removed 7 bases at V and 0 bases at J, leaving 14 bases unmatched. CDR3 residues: CASNGPRASGISTDTQYF. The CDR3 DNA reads TGTGCCAGCAACGGCCCGCGGGCTAGCGGGATTAGCACAGATACGCAGTATTTT.

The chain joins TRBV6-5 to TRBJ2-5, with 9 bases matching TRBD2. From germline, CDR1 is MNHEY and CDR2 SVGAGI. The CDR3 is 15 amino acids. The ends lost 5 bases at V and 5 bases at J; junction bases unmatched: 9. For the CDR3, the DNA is TGTGCCAGCAGTCGAAAGGGACTAGCAGAGGAGACCCAGTACTTC. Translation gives CASSRKGLAEETQYF.

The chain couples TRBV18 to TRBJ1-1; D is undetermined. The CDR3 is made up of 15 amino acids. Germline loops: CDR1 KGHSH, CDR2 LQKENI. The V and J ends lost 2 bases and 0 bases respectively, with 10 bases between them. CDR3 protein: CASSPWRQMNTEAFF. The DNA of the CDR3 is TGTGCCAGCTCACCATGGCGACAAATGAACACTGAAGCTTTCTTT.

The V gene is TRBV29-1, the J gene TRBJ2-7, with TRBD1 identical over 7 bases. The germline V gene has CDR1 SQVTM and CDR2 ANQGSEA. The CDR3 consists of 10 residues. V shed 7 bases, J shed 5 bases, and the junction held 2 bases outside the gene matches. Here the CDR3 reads CSAGTDEQYF. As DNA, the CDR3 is TGCAGCGCCGGGACAGACGAGCAGTACTTC.

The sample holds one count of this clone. The CDR3 DNA sequence: TGTGCCAGCAGCCAGGGGGAGGGCCAATACGAGCAGTACTTC. It translates to CASSQGEGQYEQYF. The J gene is TRBJ2-7, the V gene TRBV4-2; 7 bases line up with TRBD2. Looked up from germline, CDR1 is LGHNA and CDR2 is YNFKEQ. V shed 3 bases and J 4 bases; nucleotides not matched to a gene: 6. The CDR3 contains 14 residues.

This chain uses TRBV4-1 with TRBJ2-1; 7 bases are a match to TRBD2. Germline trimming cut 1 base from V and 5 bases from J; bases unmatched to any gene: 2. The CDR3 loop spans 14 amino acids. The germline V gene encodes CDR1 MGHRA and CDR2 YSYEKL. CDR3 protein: CASSQVGTNNEQFF. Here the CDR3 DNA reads TGCGCCAGCAGCCAAGTCGGGACTAACAATGAGCAGTTCTTC.

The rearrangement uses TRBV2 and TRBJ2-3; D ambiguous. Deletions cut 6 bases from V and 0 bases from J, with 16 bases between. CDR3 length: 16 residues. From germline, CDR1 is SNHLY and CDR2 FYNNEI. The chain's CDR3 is CASSTQLRISTDTQYF. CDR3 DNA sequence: TGTGCCAGCAGCACCCAACTTAGAATTAGCACAGATACGCAGTATTTT.

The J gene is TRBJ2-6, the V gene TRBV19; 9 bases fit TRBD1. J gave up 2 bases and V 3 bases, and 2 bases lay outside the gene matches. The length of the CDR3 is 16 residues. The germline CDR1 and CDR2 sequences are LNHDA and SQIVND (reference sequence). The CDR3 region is CASSIRQGAGANVLTF. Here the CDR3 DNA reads TGTGCCAGTAGTATCCGACAGGGGGCTGGGGCCAACGTCCTGACTTTC. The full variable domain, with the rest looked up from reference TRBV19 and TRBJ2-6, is DGGITQSPKYLFRKEGQNVTLSCEQNLNHDAMYWYRQDPGQGLRLIYYSQIVNDFQKGDIAEGYSVSREKKESFPLTVTSAQKNPTAFYLCASSIRQGAGANVLTFGAGSRLTVL.

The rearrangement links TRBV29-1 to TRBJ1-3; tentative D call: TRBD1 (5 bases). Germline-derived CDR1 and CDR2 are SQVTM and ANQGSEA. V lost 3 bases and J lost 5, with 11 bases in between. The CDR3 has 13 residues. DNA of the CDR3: TGCAGCGTTGAGGCGCAGGGCAGAAACACCATATATTTT. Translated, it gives CSVEAQGRNTIYF.

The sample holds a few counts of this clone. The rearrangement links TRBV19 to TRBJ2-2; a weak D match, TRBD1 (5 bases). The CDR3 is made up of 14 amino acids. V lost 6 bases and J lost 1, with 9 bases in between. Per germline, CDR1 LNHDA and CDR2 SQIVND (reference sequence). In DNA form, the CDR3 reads TGTGCCAGTAGCACTGACAGGAACACCGGGGAGCTGTTTTTT. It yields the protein CASSTDRNTGELFF.

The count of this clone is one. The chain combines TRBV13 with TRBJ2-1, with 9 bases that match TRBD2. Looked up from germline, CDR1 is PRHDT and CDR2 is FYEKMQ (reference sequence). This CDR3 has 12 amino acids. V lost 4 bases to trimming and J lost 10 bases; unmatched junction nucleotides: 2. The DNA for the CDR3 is TGTGCCAGCAGCTCAAGCGGGAGGGAGCAGTTCTTC. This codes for CASSSSGREQFF. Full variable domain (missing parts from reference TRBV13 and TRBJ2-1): AAGVIQSPRHLIKEKRETATLKCYPIPRHDTVYWYQQGPGQDPQFLISFYEKMQSDKGSIPDRFSAQQFSDYHSELNMSSLELGDSALYFCASSSSGREQFFGPGTRLTVL.

DNA of the CDR3: TGTGCCAGTAGTCCCCGCTCGGCGGACACTGAAGCTTTCTTT. Its protein product is CASSPRSADTEAFF. The chain is built from TRBV19 and TRBJ1-1; D remains ambiguous. The CDR3 runs to 14 residues. Germline CDR1 LNHDA, CDR2 SQIVND (reference sequence). V was shortened by 5 bases and J by 3 bases, with 13 bases between the two germline ends.

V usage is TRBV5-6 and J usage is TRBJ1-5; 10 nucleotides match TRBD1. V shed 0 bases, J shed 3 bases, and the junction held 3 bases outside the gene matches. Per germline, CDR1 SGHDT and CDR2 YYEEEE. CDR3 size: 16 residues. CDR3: CASSLGGQGPNQPQHF. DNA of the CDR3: TGTGCCAGCAGCTTGGGGGGACAGGGGCCCAATCAGCCCCAGCATTTT.

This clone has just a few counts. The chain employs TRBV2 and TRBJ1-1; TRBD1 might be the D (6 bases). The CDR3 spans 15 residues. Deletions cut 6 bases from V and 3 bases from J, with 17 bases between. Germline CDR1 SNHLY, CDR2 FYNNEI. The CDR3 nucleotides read TGTGCCAGCAGCCACGACAGGACAACGGACACTGAAGCTTTCTTT. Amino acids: CASSHDRTTDTEAFF. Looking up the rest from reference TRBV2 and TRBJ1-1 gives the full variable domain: EPEVTQTPSHQVTQMGQEVILRCVPISNHLYFYWYRQILGQKVEFLVSFYNNEISEKSEIFDDQFSVERPDGSNFTLKIRSTKLEDSAMYFCASSHDRTTDTEAFFGQGTRLTVV.

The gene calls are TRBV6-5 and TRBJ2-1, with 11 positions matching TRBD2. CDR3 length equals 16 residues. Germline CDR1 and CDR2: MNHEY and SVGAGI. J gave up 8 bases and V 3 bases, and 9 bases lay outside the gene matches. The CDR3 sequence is CASSYYTSGSSDEQFF. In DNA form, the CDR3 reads TGTGCCAGCAGTTATTACACTAGCGGGAGTAGCGATGAGCAGTTCTTC.

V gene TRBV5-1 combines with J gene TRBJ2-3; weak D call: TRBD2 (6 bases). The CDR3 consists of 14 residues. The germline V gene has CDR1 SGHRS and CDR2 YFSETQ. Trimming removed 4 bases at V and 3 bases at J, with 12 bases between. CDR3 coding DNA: TGCGCCAGCAGCGGGATGGAGGGGACAGATACGCAGTATTTT. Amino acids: CASSGMEGTDTQYF.

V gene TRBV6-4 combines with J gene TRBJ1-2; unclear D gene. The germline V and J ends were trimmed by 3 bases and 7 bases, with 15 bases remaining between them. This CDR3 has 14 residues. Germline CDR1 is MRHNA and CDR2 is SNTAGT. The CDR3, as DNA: TGTGCCAGCAGTGATAAATCGGTTGTCGGTGGCTACACCTTC. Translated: CASSDKSVVGGYTF.